This T cell receptor (beta chain) appears in the sequencing data of a study of blood T cell repertoires in COVID-19. Study-wide background: PBMCs, B-cell-depleted T cells, or T cells were the source of the cDNA or gDNA that made up the material.

Here immunoSEQ multiplex PCR was the method, and the copy in TCRdb shows in-frame clones only, minus some. The sample includes approximately 390,000 clones, 88% seen only once; the top ten take approximately 2%. In terms of age and location, participants ranged from about 18 to 90 years and lived in around 22 US areas. Researchers sorted participants into cohorts using their self-reported clinical history. Sequenced material: PBMCs or T cells enriched from blood (not recorded which). The clonotype originates from a middle-aged woman with acute COVID-19.

The CDR3 coding sequence is TGTGCCAGTAGTACCAGACTAGCGGGGGCCAGAAACAATGAGCAGTTCTTC. This codes for CASSTRLAGARNNEQFF. The V gene is TRBV19, the J gene TRBJ2-1, with 12 bases fitting TRBD2. The CDR3 spans 17 residues. Germline V lookup: CDR1 LNHDA, CDR2 SQIVND (reference sequence). V shed 4 bases, J shed 5 bases, and the junction held 9 bases outside the gene matches. The full variable domain, with the rest looked up from reference TRBV19 and TRBJ2-1, is DGGITQSPKYLFRKEGQNVTLSCEQNLNHDAMYWYRQDPGQGLRLIYYSQIVNDFQKGDIAEGYSVSREKKESFPLTVTSAQKNPTAFYLCASSTRLAGARNNEQFFGPGTRLTVL.